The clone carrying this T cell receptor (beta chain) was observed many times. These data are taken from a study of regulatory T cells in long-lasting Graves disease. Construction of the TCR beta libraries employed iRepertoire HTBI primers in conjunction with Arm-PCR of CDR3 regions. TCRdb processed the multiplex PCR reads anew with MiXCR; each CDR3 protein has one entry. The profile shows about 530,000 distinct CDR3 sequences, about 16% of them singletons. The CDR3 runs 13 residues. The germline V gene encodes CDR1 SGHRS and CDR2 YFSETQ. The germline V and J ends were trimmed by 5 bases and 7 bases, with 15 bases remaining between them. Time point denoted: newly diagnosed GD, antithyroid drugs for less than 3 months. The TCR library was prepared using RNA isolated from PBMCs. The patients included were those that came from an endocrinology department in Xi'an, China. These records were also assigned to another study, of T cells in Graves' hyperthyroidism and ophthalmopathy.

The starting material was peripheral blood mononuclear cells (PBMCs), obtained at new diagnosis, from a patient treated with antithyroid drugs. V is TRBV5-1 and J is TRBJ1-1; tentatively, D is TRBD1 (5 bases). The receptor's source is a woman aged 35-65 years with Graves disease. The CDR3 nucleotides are TGCGCCAGCAGTCTTAAATGGGGGTTTGAAGCTTTCTTT. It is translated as CASSLKWGFEAFF.